This T cell receptor beta chain originates from a study of identical twins. The germline V gene has CDR1 DFQATT and CDR2 SNEGSKA (reference sequence). This CDR3 spans 17 amino acids. V lost 1 base and J 4 bases, leaving 22 bases between the germline ends. TCRdb used MiXCR to reprocess the 5' RACE reads, holding one entry per CDR3 protein. The sample records about 190,000 distinct CDR3 sequences, roughly 15% being singletons. A further study also used this sample, focusing on T cells expressing NK-cell markers. That source notes: Whether expanded NKG2C-expressing T cell clones recognize HCMV is unknown.

The J gene is TRBJ2-5, the V gene TRBV20-1, with a tentative D call TRBD2 (6 bases). This receptor was identified in a woman aged 18-29 years in good health. Sequenced input: CD8+ T cells sorted from blood. As DNA, the CDR3 is TGCAGTGCTAGAGGTACCTCGGAGGGTCGGGTTTTAGAGACCCAGTACTTC. Amino acids: CSARGTSEGRVLETQYF.